A single sample gave rise to the 2 T cell receptor beta chains below, sequenced in a study of shared clonotypes between healthy human individuals (dated by TCRdb to the early 2020s). The receptor library was made with the immunoSEQ multiplex PCR assay. What TCRdb holds here is the immuneACCESS table cut down to in-frame rearrangements. Part of the clones is not present; checked against another copy, under half of the missing clones reflect an unresolved V gene, and the others are unexplained. A total of about 480,000 clones appear in this sample, 79% of them only once. The ten largest clones represent approximately 12% of the sample. Sequenced: PBMCs. Every receptor here comes from a woman in her thirties or forties in good health. Some clones in this sample may be carry-over from other donors' samples.

This clone was counted a few times. V gene TRBV19 combines with J gene TRBJ2-1; 13 bases agree with TRBD2. Germline assignment: CDR1 LNHDA and CDR2 SQIVND (reference sequence). V trimming: 3 bases; J trimming: 3 bases; junction bases outside the gene matches: 8. The CDR3 length is 18 residues. The CDR3 DNA reads as TGTGCCAGTAGTATGAGGACTAGCGGGAGAGGCAGCTACAATGAGCAGTTCTTC. It translates to CASSMRTSGRGSYNEQFF.

V gene TRBV5-6 combines with J gene TRBJ1-3; tentatively, D is TRBD1 (5 bases). V lost 1 base and J lost 4, with 9 bases in between. Germline loops: CDR1 SGHDT, CDR2 YYEEEE. This CDR3 comprises 14 residues. CDR3 protein: CASSLPWGGNTIYF. The CDR3 DNA is TGTGCCAGCAGCTTGCCCTGGGGCGGAAACACCATATATTTT.